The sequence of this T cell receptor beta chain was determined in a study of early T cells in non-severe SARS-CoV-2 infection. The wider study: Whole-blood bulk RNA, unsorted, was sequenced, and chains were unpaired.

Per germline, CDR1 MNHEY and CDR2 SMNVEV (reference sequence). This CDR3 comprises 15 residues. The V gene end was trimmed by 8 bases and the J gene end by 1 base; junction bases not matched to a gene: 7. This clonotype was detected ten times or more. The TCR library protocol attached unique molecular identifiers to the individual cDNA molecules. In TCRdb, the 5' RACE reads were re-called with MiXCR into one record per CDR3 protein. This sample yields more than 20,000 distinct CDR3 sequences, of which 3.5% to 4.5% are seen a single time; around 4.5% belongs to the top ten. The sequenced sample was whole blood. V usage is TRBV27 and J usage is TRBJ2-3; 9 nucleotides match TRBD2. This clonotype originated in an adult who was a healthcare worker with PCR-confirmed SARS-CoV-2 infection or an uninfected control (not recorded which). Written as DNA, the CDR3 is TGTGCCAGCCAAAGACTAGCGGACGGCACAGATACGCAGTATTTT. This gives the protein CASQRLADGTDTQYF.